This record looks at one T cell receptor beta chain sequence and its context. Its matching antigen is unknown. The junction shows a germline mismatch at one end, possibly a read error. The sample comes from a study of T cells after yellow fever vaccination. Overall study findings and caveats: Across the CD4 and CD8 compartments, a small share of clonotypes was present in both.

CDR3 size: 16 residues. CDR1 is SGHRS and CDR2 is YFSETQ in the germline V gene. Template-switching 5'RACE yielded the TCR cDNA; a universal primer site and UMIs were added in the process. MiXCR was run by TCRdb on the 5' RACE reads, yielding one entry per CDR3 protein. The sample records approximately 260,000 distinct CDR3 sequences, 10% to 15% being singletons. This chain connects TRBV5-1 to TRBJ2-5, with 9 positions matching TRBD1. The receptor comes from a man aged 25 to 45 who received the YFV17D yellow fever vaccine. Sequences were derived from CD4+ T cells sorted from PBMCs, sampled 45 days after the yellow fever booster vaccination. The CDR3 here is CASSLGGQGRQETKYF. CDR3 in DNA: TGCGCCAGCAGCTTGGGGGGACAGGGTCGGCAAGAGACCAAGTACTTC.